Listed below are T cell receptor beta chains from one sample, sequenced in a study of blood T cell repertoires in COVID-19. Using immunoSEQ multiplex PCR, the repertoire was profiled, and TCRdb retains in-frame clones only, with some absent. Of about 130,000 clones in the sample, about 87% are singletons; the top ten hold 2% to 3%. The sample comprised peripheral blood. These receptors were collected from a man aged 45-60 years with active COVID-19. CDR3s include the opening cysteine and the closing phenylalanine or tryptophan. A D gene is named only where the DNA matches it firmly. Clone size is given for some rows only: seen once, a few or many times, or a class if the clone is expanded.

d_gene: -
len: 15
v_gene: TRBV5-1
j_gene: TRBJ1-1
abundance: -
CDR3aa: CASSLERQTNTEAFF
CDR3nt: TGCGCCAGCAGCTTGGAGCGACAGACGAACACTGAAGCTTTCTTT

d_gene: -
len: 11
v_gene: TRBV24-1
j_gene: TRBJ2-1
abundance: -
CDR3aa: CATSDFDEQFF
CDR3nt: TGTGCCACCAGTGATTTCGATGAGCAGTTCTTC

d_gene: -
len: 13
v_gene: TRBV11-3
j_gene: TRBJ2-2
abundance: -
CDR3aa: CASSATSTGELFF
CDR3nt: TGTGCCAGCAGCGCGACATCTACCGGGGAGCTGTTTTTT

d_gene: TRBD1
len: 14
v_gene: TRBV7-2
j_gene: TRBJ1-6
abundance: -
CDR3aa: CASSFGTGYSPLHF
CDR3nt: TGTGCCAGCAGCTTCGGGACAGGGTATTCACCCCTCCACTTT

d_gene: TRBD1
len: 16
v_gene: TRBV25-1
j_gene: TRBJ2-2
abundance: -
CDR3aa: CASSPRDRGLEGELFF
CDR3nt: TGTGCCAGCAGTCCCCGGGACAGGGGGTTGGAAGGGGAGCTGTTTTTT

d_gene: -
len: 15
v_gene: TRBV6-5
j_gene: TRBJ1-1
abundance: -
CDR3aa: CASSYSKRRGTEAFF
CDR3nt: TGTGCCAGCAGTTACTCGAAGCGAAGAGGCACTGAAGCTTTCTTT

d_gene: -
len: 16
v_gene: TRBV6-6
j_gene: TRBJ2-2
abundance: -
CDR3aa: CASLDLDRANTGELFF
CDR3nt: TGTGCCAGCCTAGACCTGGACAGAGCGAACACCGGGGAGCTGTTTTTT

d_gene: -
len: 15
v_gene: TRBV6-5
j_gene: TRBJ1-5
abundance: once
CDR3aa: CASSYSGQGSQPQHF
CDR3nt: TGTGCCAGCAGTTACTCGGGGCAGGGGAGTCAGCCCCAGCATTTT

d_gene: -
len: 14
v_gene: TRBV3-1/TRBV3-2
j_gene: TRBJ2-5
abundance: -
CDR3aa: CASSSSSGYETQYF
CDR3nt: TGTGCCAGCAGCTCCTCCTCAGGGTACGAGACCCAGTACTTC

d_gene: -
len: 16
v_gene: TRBV6-2/TRBV6-3
j_gene: TRBJ1-1
abundance: -
CDR3aa: CASSYSRQDMNTEAFF
CDR3nt: TGTGCCAGCAGTTACTCGAGGCAGGACATGAACACTGAAGCTTTCTTT

d_gene: -
len: 15
v_gene: TRBV7-2
j_gene: TRBJ2-2
abundance: -
CDR3aa: CASSLSRTNTGELFF
CDR3nt: TGTGCCAGCAGCTTAAGCAGGACGAACACCGGGGAGCTGTTTTTT

d_gene: -
len: 12
v_gene: TRBV6-5
j_gene: TRBJ1-2
abundance: -
CDR3aa: CASSSRIYGYTF
CDR3nt: TGTGCCAGCAGTTCCAGGATTTATGGCTACACCTTC